This TCR beta chain was observed in a study of regulatory T cells in long-lasting Graves disease (dated by TCRdb to about 2021). At the level of the whole study: In the newly diagnosed Graves' disease group, patients had been taking antithyroid drugs for less than 3 months. This study used TCR sequencing and RNA sequencing of peripheral blood to compare persistent Graves' disease patients against newly diagnosed Graves' disease patients. The study took place in China and was registered as a clinical trial. A total of 35 or so samples underwent TCR sequencing: about 13 from persistent and around 20 from newly diagnosed Graves' disease patients.

CDR1 MNHEY and CDR2 SMNVEV were looked up in the germline V gene (reference sequence). The germline ends are 10 bases apart after V is trimmed by 1 base and J by 3 bases. From cysteine to phenylalanine, the CDR3 is 14 amino acids long. The entry retains the CDR3 DNA only, 42 bases that are in frame from base 1. Regarding this clonotype: What this receptor recognizes is not known. No base qualities exist here, and no much larger clone lies one base off it.

Library preparation was by multiplex PCR. Sequencing was carried out with an Illumina HiSeq 4000. To build TCR beta libraries, CDR3 regions were amplified by Arm-PCR using iRepertoire HTBI primers. Gel purification was performed on PCR products prior to sequencing. The authors processed their data as follows. Across samples, roughly 60 TRBV and 15 or so TRBJ segments were identified and used for gene usage analysis of CDR3 amino acid clonotypes. Filtered high-quality paired reads were merged into contigs using COPE and FqMerger. BLAST was used to align contigs to IMGT TRBV, TRBD and TRBJ reference genes, with CDR3 defined following IMGT. Any clonotype with a frequency above 0.1% was classified as a highly expanded clone. Repertoire diversity was measured by Shannon entropy, and V-J evenness by the Gini coefficient. A clonotype found in more than one individual was treated as public. The public reads were quality trimmed at Q25 with fastp and then assembled into clones with MiXCR by TCRdb, keeping productive beta chains. Each CDR3 protein gets just one entry, which takes the most common genes and DNA from the rows behind it. In this record, the V and J calls reflect TCRdb's handling and not the investigators' own analysis. The sample contains approximately 270,000 distinct CDR3 sequences, around a sixth of them found a single time. 14% of the sample rests with the top ten.

Results and caveats for the whole study, not just this receptor: Sequencing and analysis were restricted to the TCR beta chain. TRBV28, TRBJ1-2 and TRBJ2-5 were preferentially used in persistent disease, while TRBV20-1 and TRBJ2-1 were favored in newly diagnosed disease. Compared with newly diagnosed patients, patients with persistent Graves' disease had lower TCR Shannon entropy and fewer highly expanded clones, which suggests clonal expansion. Only peripheral blood was studied, because thyroid tissue, the primary lesion, was inaccessible. The authors acknowledged the small sample size as a limitation that may reduce accuracy. Patients with persistent disease shared more public clonotypes (approximately 2,500) than newly diagnosed patients did (approximately 990).

What the time point label conveys for this sample: newly diagnosed GD, antithyroid drugs for less than 3 months. For both TCR sequencing and RNA sequencing, RNA was extracted from PBMCs in TRIzol. The diagnosis of Graves' disease followed American Thyroid Association guidelines. Recruitment of patients was carried out at an endocrinology department in Xi'an, China. Each patient gave 8.5 to 9.5 milliliters of peripheral blood, collected in an EDTA anticoagulant tube. Ficoll Paque Plus density gradient separation was used to isolate PBMCs, and no further T cell sorting was done. An Agilent 2100 Bioanalyzer and agarose gel were used to assess RNA quality, and a NanoDrop 2000 was used to measure RNA concentration. A further study also used this sample, focusing on T cells in Graves' hyperthyroidism and ophthalmopathy. Taken from the second paper: A patient counted as having stable Graves' hyperthyroidism if no progression to ophthalmopathy occurred over 18 months of follow-up. Hyperthyroidism patients were newly diagnosed, with disease duration under 2 months, and aged 18 to 65 years. The study excluded patients with uncontrolled infections, other autoimmune diseases, pregnancy or lactation. Diagnoses were established on the basis of clinical symptoms, serum thyroxine and TRAb, thyroid ultrasound, and orbital computed tomography. For the first round of RT-PCR on the TCR CDR3, the HTBI primer set was used together with the Qiagen OneStep RT-PCR kit. Most expanded thyroid clonotypes (frequency above 0.001) were also detected in blood, a finding suggesting that blood repertoires may reflect thyroid immune responses. Ophthalmopathy was separated from stable hyperthyroidism by a 13 V-J signature model, with approximately 86% sensitivity and about 81% specificity obtained in cross-validation and 80%/75% obtained in testing. In validation, the model predicted progression to ophthalmopathy with about 71% sensitivity and less than 75% specificity, a median of around six months before onset. To identify TCR V-J signatures that set the groups apart, the researchers used a discovery cohort of about a hundred patients, made up of 43 with Graves' ophthalmopathy and 57 with stable Graves' hyperthyroidism. Prospective prediction of ophthalmopathy was tested in an independent validation cohort of 18 to 20 hyperthyroidism patients and some 17 patients who later progressed to ophthalmopathy. The approximately 90 discovery patients were divided at random into training and test sets in a 7:3 ratio. The study also compared thyroid tissue and blood T-cell repertoires from more than five Graves' hyperthyroidism patients. Following sampling, methimazole starting at 30 mg daily was given to hyperthyroidism patients, and high-dose intravenous methylprednisolone was given to ophthalmopathy patients. A second multiplex PCR round built the libraries, followed by size selection and purification. Paired-end sequencing of the libraries was performed with 100 bp reads on an Illumina HiSeq2000. SOAPnuke was used to process the raw data, removing reads that contained adapters or uncalled bases, had a mean Phred below 15, or lacked an exact match to the constant primer or identifier. COPE v1.2.5 was used to merge the high-quality paired reads, and each unique nucleotide sequence was defined as a clonotype. MiTCR v1.1 was used to align clonotypes to the IMGT TRBV, TRBD and TRBJ reference segments. Only V-J combinations with frequency above 0.0001, covering approximately 99% of repertoires, were analysed. The TCS score was defined as F50 (clonal expansion) divided by E x V (chaos), with BLOSUM62-based TCRdist calculated between CDR3 peptides within each V-J. Welch's t-statistics and random forest reduced around 520 V-J features to 13, which were used in a naive Bayes classifier (R e1071). No statistical method was used to set the sample size in advance, and investigators knew the group allocation. The paper describes TCR Vbeta CDR3 sequencing of 120 to 150 peripheral blood samples, made up of some 40 ophthalmopathy patients, roughly 72 hyperthyroidism patients and roughly 17 progressor patients.

This specimen consisted of peripheral blood mononuclear cells (PBMCs), obtained at new diagnosis, from a patient treated with antithyroid drugs. This receptor was obtained from a woman in her 30s with Graves disease. Donor details come from another sample of the same person, matched by shared clones. The chain is encoded by TRBV27 joined to TRBJ2-7, and perhaps TRBD2 as D gene, on 6 matching bases. CDR3 region: CASSLWGSGYEQYF. The DNA is TGTGCCAGCAGTTTATGGGGTAGCGGCTACGAGCAGTACTTC.